Below, 32 T cell receptor beta chains from the same sample are listed, as sequenced in a study of shared clonotypes between healthy human individuals (dated by TCRdb to about 2020). To prepare the library, the immunoSEQ multiplex PCR assay was applied. Drawn from immuneACCESS, this table holds only the in-frame rearrangements with V and J called that TCRdb kept. Clones are partly lost; checked studies trace under half to an unresolved V gene and leave the rest unexplained. This sample has about 2 million clones in its table, and approximately 95% of those were observed once. The ten largest clonotypes hold 0.1% to 0.15% of the sample. Sequenced sample: naive CD4+ T cells sorted from blood. The label giving this sample's cell subset or site can be read as: CD45RA+ positively selected. The source of these receptors is a man aged 18 to 35 in good health.

The chain joins TRBV11-2 to TRBJ2-7; 8 positions agree with TRBD1. The CDR3 length is 15 residues. V shed 4 bases and J 3 bases; nucleotides not matched to a gene: 8. From germline, CDR1 is SGHAT and CDR2 FQNNGV. In nucleotides, the CDR3 is TGTGCCAGCAGCTCATCAACAGGGGGTTTCTACGAGCAGTACTTC. The encoded protein is CASSSSTGGFYEQYF.

The rearrangement joins TRBV4-1 to TRBJ2-5; D might be TRBD1 or TRBD2, each matching 5 bases. Per germline, CDR1 MGHRA and CDR2 YSYEKL. The germline V and J ends were trimmed by 1 base and 5 bases, with 20 bases remaining between them. This CDR3 is built from 17 residues. As DNA, the CDR3 is TGCGCCAGCAGCCAAGGGGGGAACGCCCTAGGTGGGGAGACCCAGTACTTC. Its translation is CASSQGGNALGGETQYF.

CDR3 DNA sequence: TGTGCCAGCACCACCCCGGACAGAAACTATGGCTACACCTTC. It yields the protein CASTTPDRNYGYTF. The V gene is TRBV5-6, the J gene TRBJ1-2; weak D call: TRBD1 (6 bases). V was cut by 6 bases and J by 2 bases, with 14 bases left in between. The CDR3 length is 14 residues. The germline gives CDR1 SGHDT, CDR2 YYEEEE.

Of note for this clone: At one of its ends the junction is not consistent with the germline gene, which may arise from a read error. The genes are TRBV7-7 and TRBJ2-4; D unclear. Germline values: CDR1 SSHAT, CDR2 FNYEAQ (reference sequence). This CDR3 has 13 amino acids. CDR3 sequence: CASSLSGRIIQYF. Written as DNA, the CDR3 is TGTGCTAGCAGCTTATCGGGCAGGATTATTCAGTACTTC.

Turning to this clone: The same CDR3 is also encoded by other DNA sequences in this sample. CDR3 loop: CASSINRGETQYF. The CDR3 DNA follows: TGTGCCAGTAGTATCAACAGGGGGGAGACCCAGTACTTC. The V gene is TRBV19, the J gene TRBJ2-5; TRBD1 matches at 8 bases. Trimming removed 3 bases from V and 5 bases from J; junction bases left unmatched: 2. The germline gives CDR1 LNHDA, CDR2 SQIVND (reference sequence). This CDR3 has 13 amino acids.

CDR3 nucleotide sequence: TGTGCCAGCAGCTTGGCAGCGTTAGACACAGATACGCAGTATTTT. It codes for CASSLAALDTDTQYF. The J gene is TRBJ2-3, the V gene TRBV5-6; D not certain. The CDR3 has 15 residues. Germline V gene lookup returns CDR1 SGHDT and CDR2 YYEEEE. Between the trimmed V and J ends, which lost 0 bases and 2 bases, there was a span of 10 bases.

The rearrangement uses TRBV2 and TRBJ1-2; D unclear. Germline loops: CDR1 SNHLY, CDR2 FYNNEI. CDR3 size: 11 residues. The V and J ends lost 7 bases and 8 bases respectively, with 11 bases between them. CDR3 sequence reads: CASTRSLGYTF. Here the CDR3 DNA reads TGTGCCAGCACCCGCTCCCTAGGCTACACCTTC.

J is TRBJ2-4 and V is TRBV7-8; D gene unclear. V was shortened by 0 bases and J by 9 bases, with 6 bases between the two germline ends. CDR1 is SGHVS and CDR2 is FQNEAQ in the germline V gene. The CDR3 sequence is 12 residues long. The CDR3 region is CASSLAPAIQYF. The CDR3 DNA sequence: TGTGCCAGCAGCTTAGCCCCGGCCATTCAGTACTTC.

J is TRBJ2-7 and V is TRBV19; 8 bases map to TRBD1. With 6 bases clipped from V and 4 bases from J, the junction kept 8 bases outside the gene matches. The germline V gene has CDR1 LNHDA and CDR2 SQIVND (reference sequence). This CDR3 is built from 14 residues. CDR3 nucleotide sequence: TGTGCCAGTAGCCCTGGACAGGGATGGTACGAGCAGTACTTC. Translated: CASSPGQGWYEQYF. The variable domain in full, completed from reference TRBV19 and TRBJ2-7, reads DGGITQSPKYLFRKEGQNVTLSCEQNLNHDAMYWYRQDPGQGLRLIYYSQIVNDFQKGDIAEGYSVSREKKESFPLTVTSAQKNPTAFYLCASSPGQGWYEQYFGPGTRLTVT.

To note about this clone: Other DNA sequences in this specimen translate into the identical CDR3. This chain connects TRBV5-6 to TRBJ1-1; D gene unclear. The CDR3 contains 13 residues. V lost 2 bases to trimming and J lost 1 base, with 6 bases between them. CDR1 is SGHDT and CDR2 is YYEEEE in the germline V gene. This CDR3 is CASSFLENTEAFF. The CDR3 bases are TGTGCCAGCAGCTTCTTGGAGAACACTGAAGCTTTCTTT.

V gene TRBV5-1 combines with J gene TRBJ1-3; D not certain. The CDR3 consists of 12 residues. Trimming pared 2 bases from V and 4 bases from J, leaving 4 bases between. Germline V gene data show CDR1 as SGHRS and CDR2 as YFSETQ. For the CDR3, the DNA is TGCGCCAGCAGCTTCGAGGGAAACACCATATATTTT. It translates to CASSFEGNTIYF.

As regards this clone: The same CDR3 can be traced to other DNA sequences in this sample. The chain joins TRBV4-1 to TRBJ1-2, with D unclear. V lost 1 base, J lost 2 bases, and 5 bases lay in between. The germline V gene encodes CDR1 MGHRA and CDR2 YSYEKL. The CDR3 extends over 13 amino acids. DNA of the CDR3: TGCGCCAGCAGCCAAGTAGGGAACTATGGCTACACCTTC. It codes for CASSQVGNYGYTF.

This clone was seen just once. V is TRBV19 and J is TRBJ1-3; the D gene is possibly TRBD1 (5 bases). There are 16 residues in the CDR3. Germline V gene data show CDR1 as LNHDA and CDR2 as SQIVND (reference sequence). Trimming stripped 5 bases from V and 0 bases from J, with 14 bases between. The CDR3 DNA reads TGTGCCAGTAGTGTTCGACAGCGGAGCTCTGGAAACACCATATATTTT. Translating gives CASSVRQRSSGNTIYF.

The chain couples TRBV4-1 to TRBJ2-1, with TRBD2 as a possible D gene (7 bases). Trimming stripped 1 base from V and 8 bases from J, with 18 bases between. The CDR3 sequence is 16 residues long. Germline values: CDR1 MGHRA, CDR2 YSYEKL. The DNA for the CDR3 is TGCGCCAGCAGCCAAGGGCCGGGGGGCGAGAGGGATGAGCAGTTCTTC. This gives the protein CASSQGPGGERDEQFF.

The J gene is TRBJ1-1, the V gene TRBV5-1; D may be TRBD1 (5 bases). Germline V gene sequence: CDR1 SGHRS, CDR2 YFSETQ. The CDR3 covers 14 residues. The V end lost 4 bases, the J end lost 4 bases, and 14 bases lay between the germline ends. CDR3 sequence (DNA): TGCGCCAGCAGCCCTCGGGGGGTCCGCACTGAAGCTTTCTTT. Translation: CASSPRGVRTEAFF.

This clone has only one observation. The chain uses TRBV11-2 and TRBJ1-2, with D possibly matching TRBD1 (6 bases). Germline values: CDR1 SGHAT, CDR2 FQNNGV. The CDR3 loop spans 14 amino acids. V was clipped by 5 bases and J by 4 bases, with 14 bases between them. CDR3 in DNA: TGTGCCAGCAGCCCGGACAGCCTCCTCTATGGCTACACCTTC. This codes for CASSPDSLLYGYTF.

V and J are TRBV19 and TRBJ1-5; no clear D. From germline, CDR1 is LNHDA and CDR2 SQIVND (reference sequence). CDR3 length: 14 residues. Trimming pared 6 bases from V and 2 bases from J, leaving 11 bases between. The CDR3 loop is CASSLAAGNQPQHF. The CDR3 nucleotides read TGTGCCAGTAGCCTGGCTGCGGGCAATCAGCCCCAGCATTTT. Filled out from reference TRBV19 and TRBJ1-5, the complete variable domain reads DGGITQSPKYLFRKEGQNVTLSCEQNLNHDAMYWYRQDPGQGLRLIYYSQIVNDFQKGDIAEGYSVSREKKESFPLTVTSAQKNPTAFYLCASSLAAGNQPQHFGDGTRLSIL.

The chain uses TRBV18 and TRBJ2-3; TRBD1 agrees at 7 bases. This CDR3 comprises 14 residues. Germline assignment: CDR1 KGHSH and CDR2 LQKENI. V trimming: 4 bases; J trimming: 6 bases; junction bases outside the gene matches: 7. Here the CDR3 DNA reads TGTGCCAGCTCACAAGGCCTGACAGGGGATACGCAGTATTTT. Translation gives CASSQGLTGDTQYF.

This sequence joins TRBV11-2 and TRBJ1-6; D remains ambiguous. The CDR3 loop spans 14 amino acids. Germline V gene sequence: CDR1 SGHAT, CDR2 FQNNGV. V lost 0 bases to trimming and J lost 3 bases, with 3 bases between them. The CDR3 spells CASSLEGYNSPLHF. DNA for the CDR3: TGTGCCAGCAGCTTAGAGGGCTATAATTCACCCCTCCACTTT.

The chain links TRBV6-1 to TRBJ1-6; no clear D gene. The CDR3 totals 15 residues. Per germline, CDR1 MNHNS and CDR2 SASEGT. With 1 base removed from V and 9 bases from J, the gap between germline ends came to 13 bases. The CDR3 region has the DNA TGTGCCAGCAGTGAAGTTCCCTGGCCGGGTTCACCCCTCCACTTT. Residues: CASSEVPWPGSPLHF.

This chain links TRBV5-3 with TRBJ2-5; perhaps TRBD2 as D (6 bases). TRBV5-3 is recorded as an ORF, its role being uncertain. The CDR3 is 18 amino acids. V was shortened by 0 bases and J by 4 bases, with 22 bases between the two germline ends. CDR3 sequence: CARSLEVFTSSPLETQYF. The CDR3 DNA is TGTGCCAGAAGCTTGGAAGTTTTTACTAGCTCCCCTTTAGAGACCCAGTACTTC.

There are a few counts of this clone. This rearrangement joins TRBV19 to TRBJ2-2; D gene uncertain. Trimming took 4 bases from V and 0 from J, leaving 3 bases between them. The CDR3 consists of 13 residues. Looked up from germline, CDR1 is LNHDA and CDR2 is SQIVND (reference sequence). CDR3 coding DNA: TGTGCCAGTAGTACTGCGAACACCGGGGAGCTGTTTTTT. This encodes CASSTANTGELFF.

This clone is a singleton in its sample. The chain employs TRBV29-1 and TRBJ2-3; D perhaps matches TRBD1 (6 bases). Germline CDR1 SQVTM, CDR2 ANQGSEA. This CDR3 is 13 amino acids long. Between the trimmed V and J ends, which lost 7 bases and 3 bases, there was a span of 14 bases. CDR3 in DNA: TGCAGCGCGCCCCACACAGGGACAGATACGCAGTATTTT. This translates into CSAPHTGTDTQYF.

Points on this clone: This same CDR3 is encoded by further DNA sequences in the sample. The CDR3 spells CASSSGQGTYEQYF. The CDR3 DNA follows: TGTGCCAGCAGCTCAGGACAGGGTACCTACGAGCAGTACTTC. The chain uses TRBV9 and TRBJ2-7, with 8 bases fitting TRBD1. Looked up from germline, CDR1 is SGDLS and CDR2 is YYNGEE. The CDR3 is 14 residues long. J was trimmed by 2 bases and V by 4 bases; bases with no gene match: 5.

As concerns this clone: At one of its ends the junction is not consistent with the germline gene, which may arise from a read error. This chain links TRBV6-1 with TRBJ2-1; TRBD1 matches at 9 bases. The V gene's germline CDR1 is MNHNS and CDR2 SASEGT. The CDR3 extends over 15 amino acids. The CDR3 nucleotides read TGTGCCAGCAGTAAAGCCGGGACAGGGAGCAATGAGCAGTTCTTC. Encoded protein: CASSKAGTGSNEQFF.

The chain has TRBV11-2 and TRBJ2-7, with 8 nucleotides matching TRBD1. The CDR3 runs 14 residues. The junction had 4 bases not matched to a gene; V was cut back by 5 bases and J by 1 base. Germline loops: CDR1 SGHAT, CDR2 FQNNGV. The CDR3 DNA follows: TGTGCCAGCAGCCAGCAGGGGGCGTCCTACGAGCAGTACTTC. The encoded protein is CASSQQGASYEQYF.

J is TRBJ2-1 and V is TRBV6-5, with 10 bases aligning to TRBD2. CDR1 MNHEY and CDR2 SVGAGI come from the germline V gene. The CDR3 covers 13 residues. J lost 12 bases, V lost 2 bases, and 4 bases had no gene match. The CDR3 DNA reads as TGTGCCAGCAGTTACCGTCTAGCGGGGGCGCAGTTCTTC. Translation gives CASSYRLAGAQFF.

The gene calls are TRBV30 and TRBJ2-3; 11 bases match TRBD2. With 1 base clipped from V and 5 bases from J, the junction kept 2 bases outside the gene matches. The germline CDR1 and CDR2 sequences are GTSNPN and SVGIG (reference sequence). The CDR3 consists of 14 residues. The chain's CDR3 is CAWSGLAGLDTQYF. The CDR3 DNA sequence: TGTGCCTGGAGTGGACTAGCGGGATTAGATACGCAGTATTTT.

The chain recombines TRBV28 with TRBJ2-3; TRBD2 agrees at 9 bases. The CDR3 is 17 amino acids. Germline V gives CDR1 MDHEN, CDR2 SYDVKM. V lost 1 base, J lost 1 base, and 6 bases stayed unmatched. The CDR3 is CASSLLAGVLRTDTQYF. The CDR3 coding sequence is TGTGCCAGCAGTTTATTAGCGGGGGTACTACGCACAGATACGCAGTATTTT.

The rearrangement uses TRBV11-3 and TRBJ2-5; D is ambiguous. The CDR3 consists of 13 residues. The V end lost 6 bases, the J end lost 4 bases, and 12 bases lay between the germline ends. Germline V gene data show CDR1 as SGHNT and CDR2 as YENEEA. CDR3 bases: TGTGCCAGCAGTCTCAGGATTGGAGAGACCCAGTACTTC. It encodes CASSLRIGETQYF.

This clone has a single count. The V and J genes are TRBV28 and TRBJ1-6; the D gene is possibly TRBD1 (5 bases). The CDR3 consists of 17 residues. The germline gives CDR1 MDHEN, CDR2 SYDVKM. Trimming stripped 6 bases from V and 3 bases from J, with 18 bases between. CDR3 DNA sequence: TGTGCCAGCAGCCCTATGGGGGGACTGCTCTATAATTCACCCCTCCACTTT. It is translated as CASSPMGGLLYNSPLHF. The full variable domain, its missing parts supplied by reference TRBV28 and TRBJ1-6, is DVKVTQSSRYLVKRTGEKVFLECVQDMDHENMFWYRQDPGLGLRLIYFSYDVKMKEKGDIPEGYSVSREKKERFSLILESASTNQTSMYLCASSPMGGLLYNSPLHFGNGTRLTVT.

The V call is TRBV11-2, the J call TRBJ2-7; D may match TRBD1 or TRBD2 (5 bases each). Germline loops: CDR1 SGHAT, CDR2 FQNNGV. V dropped 0 bases and J dropped 4 bases, with 13 bases sitting between them. This CDR3 has 15 residues. In nucleotides, the CDR3 is TGTGCCAGCAGCTTAGATCTGGGGCGGGCGTACGAGCAGTACTTC. As protein: CASSLDLGRAYEQYF.